This T cell receptor beta chain was recorded in a study of T cell responses to AZD1222 COVID-19 vaccine listed by TCRdb under 2021. A note on the overall study: A total of about 230 trial participants underwent TCR sequencing, of whom 200 to 220 received two doses of AZD1222 and about 26 received two doses of the MenACWY control vaccine. Trial participants were enrolled by age into 18-55, 56-69 and 70-plus year subgroups, with around 150, 28 and 57 TCR-sequenced participants respectively. Results the study describes overall, beyond this receptor: Conclusions about previously exposed vaccinees were limited because only a handful of AZD1222 recipients were SARS-CoV-2 seropositive at baseline. Epitopes outside the regions mutated in the B.1.351 and B.1.1.7 variants were reportedly recognized by nearly half of the unique spike-specific TCRs. The 56-69-year group was small, and its depth increase did not reach significance, likely because of low power. After two AZD1222 doses, both the breadth and the depth of spike-specific TCRs were significantly higher than at day 0 and than in MenACWY recipients. Because no samples from the day 14 peak response were available, repertoires could be characterized only after the peak T cell response. Participants were mostly white British, with more females than males. The authors suggested clonal diversity may have been underestimated. The whole spike protein was spanned by vaccine-associated CD4 TCRs, and dominant responses were seen in regions 160-218 and 743-854.

The meaning of the sample's time point label: sample from adult after SARS-CoV-2 infection, after symptom onset. A couple of convalescent COVID-19 patients, sampled after symptom onset from adults with prior SARS-CoV-2 infection, were also TCR-sequenced for comparison. With regard to this clone: The specificity of this receptor is unknown. No per-base quality is available; no much larger clone lies one base away.

Trimming takes 2 bases from V and 2 bases from J, and the germline ends sit 11 bases apart. The CDR3 runs 15 amino acids, cysteine and phenylalanine included. The kept DNA is CDR3 alone, 45 bases in frame from the first base. Sequences SGHVS (CDR1) and FQNEAQ (CDR2) are obtained from the germline V gene. The CDR3 regions of human TCRbeta chains were analyzed by immunosequencing. Per the source publication's procedure: Repertoire TCRs were checked for matches against a reference library of SARS-CoV-2-specific TCRs that had been generated using the MIRA antigen-specificity platform. Breadth meant the fraction of unique TCRs that were SARS-CoV-2-associated, whereas depth meant the fraction of total T cells that were SARS-CoV-2-associated. Each spike-specific TCR was assigned to its reactive spike region and to a CD4 or CD8 class using the MIRA data. Log10-transformed breadth and depth values were compared by one-way ANOVA with Sidak's multiple comparisons tests. Sourced from immuneACCESS, this table was stored by TCRdb with only in-frame sequences that have V and J called. A share of the clones is absent; for the studies checked, an unresolved V gene accounts for under half, and the remainder has no known explanation. That table is the source of V, J and clone size, and D and trimming were worked out from the DNA. Here the sample has 140,000 to 150,000 clones; 85% to 95% occur a single time. The top ten clonotypes cover about 12% of the sample.

The input for sequencing was peripheral blood, taken after recovery from COVID-19. Recombination connected TRBV7-8 to TRBJ2-3; the D gene could be either TRBD1 or TRBD2, each agreeing at 5 bases. This TCR was sampled from an adult who had recovered from COVID-19. The CDR3: CASSLRRDLTDTQYF. The DNA reads TGTGCCAGCAGCTTAAGACGGGACCTCACAGATACGCAGTATTTT.